This T cell receptor (beta chain) came from a study of cytomegalovirus exposure and HLA in healthy donors. Findings of the study overall: Listed as cytomegalovirus-associated were more than 150 TCR beta chains.

V was clipped by 6 bases and J by 4 bases, with 18 bases between them. CDR3 length equals 15 residues. CDR1 MDHEN and CDR2 SYDVKM come from the germline V gene. To note about this clone: Its target is unknown.

Primers: 60 Vbeta forward and 13 Jbeta reverse. Libraries were prepared by immunoSEQ multiplex PCR; TCRdb keeps only in-frame clonotypes and omits some of them. The profile shows roughly 200,000 clones, 75% to 85% of them singletons. Sample: PBMCs. The genes are TRBV28 and TRBJ1-2, with D possibly being TRBD1 (5 bases). The clonotype originates from a woman aged 25-40 years in good health and CMV-seropositive. CDR3 DNA: TGTGCCAGCAGCCGCGGACGGTCCGGGGGCTATGGCTACACCTTC. Its translation is CASSRGRSGGYGYTF.